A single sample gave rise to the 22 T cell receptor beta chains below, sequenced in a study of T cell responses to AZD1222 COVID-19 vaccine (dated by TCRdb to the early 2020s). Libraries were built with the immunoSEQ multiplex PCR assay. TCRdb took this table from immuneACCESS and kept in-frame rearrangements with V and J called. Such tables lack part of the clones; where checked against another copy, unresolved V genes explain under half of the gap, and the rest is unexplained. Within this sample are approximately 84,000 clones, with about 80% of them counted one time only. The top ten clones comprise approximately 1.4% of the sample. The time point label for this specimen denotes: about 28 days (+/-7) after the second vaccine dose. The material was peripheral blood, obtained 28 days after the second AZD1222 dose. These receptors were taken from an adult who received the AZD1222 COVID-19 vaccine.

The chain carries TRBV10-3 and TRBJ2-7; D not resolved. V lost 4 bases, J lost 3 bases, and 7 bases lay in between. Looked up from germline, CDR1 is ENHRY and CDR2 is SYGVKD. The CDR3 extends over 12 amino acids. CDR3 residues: CAISGSVYEQYF. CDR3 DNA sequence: TGTGCCATCAGTGGATCAGTCTACGAGCAGTACTTC.

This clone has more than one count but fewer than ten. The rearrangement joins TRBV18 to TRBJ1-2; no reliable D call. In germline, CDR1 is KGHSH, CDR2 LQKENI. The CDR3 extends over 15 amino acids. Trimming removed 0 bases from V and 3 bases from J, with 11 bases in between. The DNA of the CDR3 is TGTGCCAGCTCACCACCAGGCCGGCAAGACTATGGCTACACCTTC. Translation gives CASSPPGRQDYGYTF.

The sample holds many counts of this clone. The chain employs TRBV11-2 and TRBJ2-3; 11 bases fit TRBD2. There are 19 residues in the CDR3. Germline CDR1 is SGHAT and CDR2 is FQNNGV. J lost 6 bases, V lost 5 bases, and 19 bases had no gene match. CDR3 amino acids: CASSHTMASGRRGGDTQYF. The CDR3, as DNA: TGTGCCAGCAGCCACACTATGGCTAGCGGGAGGAGGGGAGGCGATACGCAGTATTTT.

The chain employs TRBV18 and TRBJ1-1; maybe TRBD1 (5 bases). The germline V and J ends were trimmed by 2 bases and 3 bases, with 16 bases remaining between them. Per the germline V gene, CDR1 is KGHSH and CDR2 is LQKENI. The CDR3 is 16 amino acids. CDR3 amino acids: CASSPTPGTSDTEAFF. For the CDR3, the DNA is TGTGCCAGCTCACCAACCCCGGGGACTTCGGACACTGAAGCTTTCTTT. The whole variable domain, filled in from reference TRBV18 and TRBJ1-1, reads NAGVMQNPRHLVRRRGQEARLRCSPMKGHSHVYWYRQLPEEGLKFMVYLQKENIIDESGMPKERFSAEFPKEGPSILRIQQVVRGDSAAYFCASSPTPGTSDTEAFFGQGTRLTVV.

The CDR3 spells CSVGDKGYTEAFF. In DNA form, the CDR3 reads TGCAGCGTTGGAGATAAAGGGTACACTGAAGCTTTCTTT. The rearrangement links TRBV29-1 to TRBJ1-1, with D unclear. Between the trimmed V and J ends, which lost 4 bases and 3 bases, there was a span of 12 bases. This CDR3 region has 13 residues. CDR1 and CDR2 (germline): SQVTM, ANQGSEA.

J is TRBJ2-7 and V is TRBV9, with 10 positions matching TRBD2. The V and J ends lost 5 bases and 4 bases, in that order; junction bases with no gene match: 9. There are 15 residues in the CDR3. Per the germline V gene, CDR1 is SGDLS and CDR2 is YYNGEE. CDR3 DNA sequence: TGTGCCAGCAGGGAATTATCTAGCGGGAGTTACGAGCAGTACTTC. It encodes CASRELSSGSYEQYF.

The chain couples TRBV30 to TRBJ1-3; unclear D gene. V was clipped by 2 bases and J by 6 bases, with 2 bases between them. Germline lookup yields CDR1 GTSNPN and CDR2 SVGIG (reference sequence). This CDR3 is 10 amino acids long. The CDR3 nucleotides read TGTGCCTGGAGTACAAACACCATATATTTT. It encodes CAWSTNTIYF.

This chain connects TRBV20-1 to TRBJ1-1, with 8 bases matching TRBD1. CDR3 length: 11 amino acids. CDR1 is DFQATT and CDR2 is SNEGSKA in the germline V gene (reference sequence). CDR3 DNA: TGCGTGGGACAGGAGAACACTGAAGCTTTCTTT. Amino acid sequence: CVGQENTEAFF.

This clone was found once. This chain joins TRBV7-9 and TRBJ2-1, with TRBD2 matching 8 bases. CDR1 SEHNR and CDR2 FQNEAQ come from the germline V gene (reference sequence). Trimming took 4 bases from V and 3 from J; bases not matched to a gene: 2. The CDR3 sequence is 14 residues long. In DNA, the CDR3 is TGTGCCAGCAGCTCAAGCGGGAGCTACAATGAGCAGTTCTTC. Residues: CASSSSGSYNEQFF.

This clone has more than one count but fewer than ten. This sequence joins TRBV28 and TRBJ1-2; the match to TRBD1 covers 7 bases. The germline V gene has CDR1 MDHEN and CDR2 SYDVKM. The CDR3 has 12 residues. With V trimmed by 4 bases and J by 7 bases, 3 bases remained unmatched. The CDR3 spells CASSSSGGGYTF. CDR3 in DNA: TGTGCCAGCAGTTCCTCAGGGGGTGGCTACACCTTC.

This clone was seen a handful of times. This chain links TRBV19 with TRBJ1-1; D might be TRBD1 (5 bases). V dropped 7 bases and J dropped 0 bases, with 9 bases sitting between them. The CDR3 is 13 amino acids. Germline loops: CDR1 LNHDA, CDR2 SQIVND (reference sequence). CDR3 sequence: CASNLGVNTEAFF. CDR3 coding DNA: TGTGCCAGTAACCTGGGGGTGAACACTGAAGCTTTCTTT.

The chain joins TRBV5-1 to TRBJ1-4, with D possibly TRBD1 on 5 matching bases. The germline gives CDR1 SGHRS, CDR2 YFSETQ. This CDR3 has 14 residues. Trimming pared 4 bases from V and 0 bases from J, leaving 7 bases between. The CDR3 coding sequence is TGCGCCAGCAGCCCGGGGGCAACTAATGAAAAACTGTTTTTT. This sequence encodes CASSPGATNEKLFF.

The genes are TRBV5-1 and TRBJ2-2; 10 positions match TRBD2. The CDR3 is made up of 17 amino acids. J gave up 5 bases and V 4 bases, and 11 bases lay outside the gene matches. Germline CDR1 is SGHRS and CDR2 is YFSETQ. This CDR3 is CASSQQAGGPSTGELFF. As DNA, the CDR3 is TGCGCCAGCAGCCAACAAGCGGGAGGGCCCTCAACCGGGGAGCTGTTTTTT.

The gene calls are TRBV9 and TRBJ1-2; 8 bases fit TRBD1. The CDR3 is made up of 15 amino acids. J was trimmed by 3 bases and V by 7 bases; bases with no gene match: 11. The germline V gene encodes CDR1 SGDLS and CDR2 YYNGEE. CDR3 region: CASSPLAQGDYGYTF. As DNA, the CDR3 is TGTGCCAGCTCCCCACTAGCACAGGGGGACTATGGCTACACCTTC. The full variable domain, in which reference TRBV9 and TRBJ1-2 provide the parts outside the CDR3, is DSGVTQTPKHLITATGQRVTLRCSPRSGDLSVYWYQQSLDQGLQFLIQYYNGEERAKGNILERFSAQQFPDLHSELNLSSLELGDSALYFCASSPLAQGDYGYTFGSGTRLTVV.

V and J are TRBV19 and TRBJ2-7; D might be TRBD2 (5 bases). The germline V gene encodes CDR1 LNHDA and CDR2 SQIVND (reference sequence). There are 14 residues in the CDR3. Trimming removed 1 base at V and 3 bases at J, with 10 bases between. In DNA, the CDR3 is TGTGCCAGTAGTATAGCGCCAGCGGTCTACGAGCAGTACTTC. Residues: CASSIAPAVYEQYF.

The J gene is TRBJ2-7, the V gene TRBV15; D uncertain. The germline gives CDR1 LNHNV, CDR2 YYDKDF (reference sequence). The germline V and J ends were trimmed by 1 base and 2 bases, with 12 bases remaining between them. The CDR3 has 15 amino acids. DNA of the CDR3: TGTGCCACCAGCAGAGGGCCTCAGCTGACCTACGAGCAGTACTTC. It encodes CATSRGPQLTYEQYF.

The CDR3 is CATSRDRRGDGYTF. Written as DNA, the CDR3 is TGTGCCACCAGCAGAGATCGGAGGGGCGATGGCTACACCTTC. V and J are TRBV15 and TRBJ1-2; tentative D call: TRBD1 (5 bases). The CDR3 is made up of 14 amino acids. From germline, CDR1 is LNHNV and CDR2 YYDKDF (reference sequence). V was trimmed by 0 bases and J by 6 bases, leaving 11 bases between them. Combining the CDR3 with reference TRBV15 and TRBJ1-2 gives the whole variable domain DAMVIQNPRYQVTQFGKPVTLSCSQTLNHNVMYWYQQKSSQAPKLLFHYYDKDFNNEADTPDNFQSRRPNTSFCFLDIRSPGLGDTAMYLCATSRDRRGDGYTFGSGTRLTVV.

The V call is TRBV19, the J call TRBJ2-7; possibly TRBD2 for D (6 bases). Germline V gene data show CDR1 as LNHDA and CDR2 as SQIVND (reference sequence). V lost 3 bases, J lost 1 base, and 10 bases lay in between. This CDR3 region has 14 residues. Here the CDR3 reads CASSISGQSYEQYF. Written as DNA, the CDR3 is TGTGCCAGTAGTATCAGCGGGCAGTCCTACGAGCAGTACTTC.

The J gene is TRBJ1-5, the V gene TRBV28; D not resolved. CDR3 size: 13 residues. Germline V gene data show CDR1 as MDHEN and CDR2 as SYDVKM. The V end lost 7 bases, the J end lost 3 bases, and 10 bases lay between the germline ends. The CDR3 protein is CASTYRNNQPQHF. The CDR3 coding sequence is TGTGCCAGCACCTATAGGAACAATCAGCCCCAGCATTTT.

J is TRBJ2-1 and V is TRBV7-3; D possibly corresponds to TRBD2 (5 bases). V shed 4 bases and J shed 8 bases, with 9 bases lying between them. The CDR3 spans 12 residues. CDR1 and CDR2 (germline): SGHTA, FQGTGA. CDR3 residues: CASSSSRDEQFF. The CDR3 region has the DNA TGTGCCAGCAGCTCCTCGAGGGATGAGCAGTTCTTC.

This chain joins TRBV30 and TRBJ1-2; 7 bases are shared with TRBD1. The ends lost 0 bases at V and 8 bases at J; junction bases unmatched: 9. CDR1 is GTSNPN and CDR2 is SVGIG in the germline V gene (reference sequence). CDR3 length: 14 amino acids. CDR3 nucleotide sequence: TGTGCCTGGAGTGTAAAGTCGACAGGGATAGGCTACACCTTC. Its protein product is CAWSVKSTGIGYTF.

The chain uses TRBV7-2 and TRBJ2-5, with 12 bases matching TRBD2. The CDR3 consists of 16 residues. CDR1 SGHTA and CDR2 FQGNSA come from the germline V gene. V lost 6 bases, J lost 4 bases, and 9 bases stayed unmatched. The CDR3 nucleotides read TGTGCCAGCAGACCTCAGACTAGCGGGAGTGGAGAGACCCAGTACTTC. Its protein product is CASRPQTSGSGETQYF.